This T cell receptor (beta chain) derives from a study of human T cells and chemical hapten exposure. Study summary: Sensitization used 2% DPC on approximately 2 cm by approximately 2 cm upper inner arm skin. Patients had diphenylcyclopropenone applied to the scalp weekly throughout the approximately 25-week study.

One entry per CDR3 protein, called by TCRdb with MiXCR from the RACE reads. The data show over 55,000 distinct CDR3 sequences, 9.9% seen once. Study-level results: Higher patch test scores went with higher counts of PT1 expanded TCRs.

This clonotype came up a few times. Its specificity is unknown. The CDR3 contains 11 residues. The germline CDR1 and CDR2 sequences are MDHEN and SYDVKM. V lost 2 bases and J 10 bases, leaving 6 bases between the germline ends. As for time point: pre-sensitization, week 0. Treatment noted: therapeutic diphenylcyclopropenone sensitization with weekly scalp DPC. At every patch-test visit, blood was drawn before the patch test was applied. The clonotype comes from a man aged 35-49 years with alopecia areata. Some clones in this sample may be carry-over from other donors' samples. The chain employs TRBV28 and TRBJ2-1, with D unresolved. The specimen was whole blood, collected in connection with sensitization to the hapten diphenylcyclopropenone (DPC). The CDR3 here is CASSLAREQFF. The CDR3 DNA reads as TGTGCCAGCAGTTTAGCGCGAGAGCAGTTCTTC.